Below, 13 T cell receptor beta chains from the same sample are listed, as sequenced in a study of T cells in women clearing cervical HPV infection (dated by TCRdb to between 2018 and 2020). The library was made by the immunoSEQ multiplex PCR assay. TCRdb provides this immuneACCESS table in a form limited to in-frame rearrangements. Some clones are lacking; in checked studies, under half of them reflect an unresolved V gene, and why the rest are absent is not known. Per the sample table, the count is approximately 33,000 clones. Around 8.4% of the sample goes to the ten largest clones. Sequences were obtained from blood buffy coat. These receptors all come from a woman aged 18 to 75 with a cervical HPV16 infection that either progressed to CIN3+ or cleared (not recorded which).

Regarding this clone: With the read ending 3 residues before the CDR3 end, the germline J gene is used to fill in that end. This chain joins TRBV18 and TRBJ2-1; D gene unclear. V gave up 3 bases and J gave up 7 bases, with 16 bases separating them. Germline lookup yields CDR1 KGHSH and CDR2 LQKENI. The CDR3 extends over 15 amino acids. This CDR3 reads CASSPQTTAQNEQFF. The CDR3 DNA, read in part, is TGTGCCAGCTCACCCCAAACCACCGCGCAAAATGAG.

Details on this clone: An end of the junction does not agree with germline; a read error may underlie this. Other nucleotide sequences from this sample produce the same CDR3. The CDR3 loop is CASRLRGNNYGYTF. The covered CDR3 bases are TGTGCCAGCAGACTTAGGGGCAATAACTATGGT. The chain carries TRBV2 and TRBJ1-2; a possible D gene is TRBD1 (5 bases). The read falls 3 residues short of the CDR3 end, and the missing part is taken from the germline J gene. Germline V lookup: CDR1 SNHLY, CDR2 FYNNEI. The CDR3 is 14 residues long.

CDR3 sequence: CASSQDRGNGYEQYF. The CDR3 bases that were read are TGTGCCAGCAGCCAAGATCGCGGGAACGGCTACGAG. This chain uses TRBV4-2 with TRBJ2-7; tentatively, D is TRBD2 (6 bases). The read gets to within 3 residues of the CDR3 end, and the germline J gene fills in the rest. The V and J ends lost 0 bases and 3 bases respectively, with 12 bases between them. The germline CDR1 and CDR2 sequences are LGHNA and YNFKEQ. CDR3 size: 15 residues.

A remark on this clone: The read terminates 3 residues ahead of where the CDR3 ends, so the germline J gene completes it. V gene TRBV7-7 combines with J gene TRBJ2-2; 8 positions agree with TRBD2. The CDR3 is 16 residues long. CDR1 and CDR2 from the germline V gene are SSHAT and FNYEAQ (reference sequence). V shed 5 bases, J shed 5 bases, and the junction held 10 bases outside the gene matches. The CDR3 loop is CASSPSAGVETGELFF. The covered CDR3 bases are TGTGCCAGCAGCCCCTCAGCGGGAGTAGAAACCGGGGAG.

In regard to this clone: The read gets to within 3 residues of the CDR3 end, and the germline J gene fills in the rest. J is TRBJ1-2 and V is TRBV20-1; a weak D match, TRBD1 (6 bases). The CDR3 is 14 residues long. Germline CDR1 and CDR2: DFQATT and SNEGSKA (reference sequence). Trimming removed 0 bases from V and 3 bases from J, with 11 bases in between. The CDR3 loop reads CSARDPGQDYGYTF. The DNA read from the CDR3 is TGCAGTGCTAGAGATCCGGGACAAGACTATGGC.

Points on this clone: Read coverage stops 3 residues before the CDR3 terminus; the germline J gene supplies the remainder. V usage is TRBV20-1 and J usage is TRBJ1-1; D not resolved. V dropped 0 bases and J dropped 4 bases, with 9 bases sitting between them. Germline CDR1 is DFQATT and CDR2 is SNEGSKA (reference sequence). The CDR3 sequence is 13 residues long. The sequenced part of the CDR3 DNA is TGCAGTGCTAGAGATCTTTTGGCCACTGAA. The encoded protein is CSARDLLATE. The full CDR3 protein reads CSARDLLATEAFF.

The CDR3: CASSATGTSGSDEQFF. CDR3 DNA, as far as it was read: TGTGCCAGCAGCGCCACCGGGACTAGCGGGAGTGATGAG. The genes are TRBV6-4 and TRBJ2-1; 14 nucleotides agree with TRBD2. The CDR3 is cut off 3 residues early in the read; its end comes from the germline J gene. J was trimmed by 8 bases and V by 6 bases; bases with no gene match: 9. This CDR3 is built from 16 residues. Germline V lookup: CDR1 MRHNA, CDR2 SNTAGT.

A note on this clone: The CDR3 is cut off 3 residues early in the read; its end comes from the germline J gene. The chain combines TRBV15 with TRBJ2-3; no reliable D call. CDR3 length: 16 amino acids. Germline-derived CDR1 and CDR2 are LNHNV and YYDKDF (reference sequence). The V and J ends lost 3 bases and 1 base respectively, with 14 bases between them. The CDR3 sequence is CATSRLTAGRTDTQYF. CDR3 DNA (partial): TGTGCCACCAGCAGGCTTACCGCAGGTCGCACAGATACG.

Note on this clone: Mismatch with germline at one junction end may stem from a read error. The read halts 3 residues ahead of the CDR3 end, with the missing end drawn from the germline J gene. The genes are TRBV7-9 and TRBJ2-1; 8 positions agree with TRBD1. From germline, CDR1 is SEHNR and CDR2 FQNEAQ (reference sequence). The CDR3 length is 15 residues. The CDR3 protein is CANSFFQGAMDEQFF. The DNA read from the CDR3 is TGTGCCAACAGCTTCTTCCAGGGGGCTATGGATGAG.

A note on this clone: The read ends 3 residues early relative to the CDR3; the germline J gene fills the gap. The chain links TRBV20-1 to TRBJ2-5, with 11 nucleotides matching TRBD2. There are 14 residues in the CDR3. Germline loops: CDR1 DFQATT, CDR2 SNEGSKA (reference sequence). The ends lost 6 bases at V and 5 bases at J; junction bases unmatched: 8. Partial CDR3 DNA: TGCAGTGCCCCGTTAGCGGGGGGGGCGGAGACC. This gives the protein CSAPLAGGAET. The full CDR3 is CSAPLAGGAETQYF.

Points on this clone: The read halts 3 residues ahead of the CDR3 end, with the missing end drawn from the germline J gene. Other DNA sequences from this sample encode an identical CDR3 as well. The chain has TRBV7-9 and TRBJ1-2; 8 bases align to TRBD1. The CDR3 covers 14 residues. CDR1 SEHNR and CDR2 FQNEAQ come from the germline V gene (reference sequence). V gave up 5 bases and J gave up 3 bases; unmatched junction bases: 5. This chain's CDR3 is CASSRETGDYGYTF. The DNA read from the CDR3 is TGTGCCAGCAGCCGTGAGACAGGGGACTATGGC. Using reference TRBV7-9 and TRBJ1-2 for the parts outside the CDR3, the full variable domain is DTGVSQNPRHKITKRGQNVTFRCDPISEHNRLYWYRQTLGQGPEFLTYFQNEAQLEKSRLLSDRFSAERPKGSFSTLEIQRTEQGDSAMYLCASSRETGDYGYTFGSGTRLTVV.

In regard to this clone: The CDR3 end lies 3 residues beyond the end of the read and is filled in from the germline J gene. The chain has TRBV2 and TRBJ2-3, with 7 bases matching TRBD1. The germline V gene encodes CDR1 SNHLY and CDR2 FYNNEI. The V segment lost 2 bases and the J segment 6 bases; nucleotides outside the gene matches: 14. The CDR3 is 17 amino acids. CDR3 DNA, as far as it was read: TGTGCCAGCAGTGAAAGGGGAGACAGGGTCCCCCGCGATACG. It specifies CASSERGDRVPRDT. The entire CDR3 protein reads CASSERGDRVPRDTQYF.

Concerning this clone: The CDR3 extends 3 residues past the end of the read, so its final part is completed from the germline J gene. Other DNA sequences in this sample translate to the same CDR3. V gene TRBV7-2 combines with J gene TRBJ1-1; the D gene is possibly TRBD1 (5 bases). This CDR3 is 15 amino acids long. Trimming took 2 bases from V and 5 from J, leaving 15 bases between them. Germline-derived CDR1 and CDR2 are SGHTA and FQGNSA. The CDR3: CASSLFGGVVTEAFF. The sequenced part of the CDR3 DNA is TGTGCCAGCAGCTTATTTGGGGGGGTGGTTACTGAA. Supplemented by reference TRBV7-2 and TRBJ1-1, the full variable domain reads GAGVSQSPSNKVTEKGKDVELRCDPISGHTALYWYRQSLGQGLEFLIYFQGNSAPDKSGLPSDRFSAERTGGSVSTLTIQRTQQEDSAVYLCASSLFGGVVTEAFFGQGTRLTVV.